A selection of T cell receptor beta chains follows, all from one sample in a study of blood T cell repertoires in COVID-19. Generated by immunoSEQ multiplex PCR, the TCRdb table keeps only in-frame clones and is missing some. The sample contains roughly 180,000 clones, about 85% of which appear only once. Material for sequencing was peripheral blood. The receptor set was obtained from a man in his fifties or sixties who had recovered from COVID-19. The CDR3 runs from the conserved cysteine through the conserved F or W. D genes are given only for firm matches.

CDR3 DNA: TGTGCCAGCAGTTTAAACAGGGGGCGAGGCTACACCTTC; CDR3 protein: CASSLNRGRGYTF; V gene: TRBV12-3/TRBV12-4; D gene: TRBD1; J gene: TRBJ1-2; CDR3 length: 13
CDR3 DNA: TGTGCCAGCACTAAGGACAGGGGGAGATACGAGCAGTACTTC; CDR3 protein: CASTKDRGRYEQYF; V gene: TRBV2; D gene: TRBD1; J gene: TRBJ2-7; CDR3 length: 14
CDR3 DNA: TGCGCCAGCAGCTTCGACAGGGCGGGCACTGAAGCTTTCTTT; CDR3 protein: CASSFDRAGTEAFF; V gene: TRBV5-1; D gene: TRBD1; J gene: TRBJ1-1; CDR3 length: 14
CDR3 DNA: TGTGCCAGCAGCCCCCTCGGGGGAATTAATTCACCCCTCCACTTT; CDR3 protein: CASSPLGGINSPLHF; V gene: TRBV7-6; D gene: -; J gene: TRBJ1-6; CDR3 length: 15
CDR3 DNA: TGTGCCAGCAGTCCGGAGGTCTCAAAAGAGACCCAGTACTTC; CDR3 protein: CASSPEVSKETQYF; V gene: TRBV27; D gene: -; J gene: TRBJ2-5; CDR3 length: 14
CDR3 DNA: TGTGCCAGCAGTGATCGAGGGTTGGGCACAGATACGCAGTATTTT; CDR3 protein: CASSDRGLGTDTQYF; V gene: TRBV6-1; D gene: -; J gene: TRBJ2-3; CDR3 length: 15
CDR3 DNA: TGTGCTAGCAGCTCACCGACGGGGGTCCGGAGTTTGGAGGCTGAAGCTTTCTTT; CDR3 protein: CASSSPTGVRSLEAEAFF; V gene: TRBV7-7; D gene: -; J gene: TRBJ1-1; CDR3 length: 18
CDR3 DNA: TGCAGCGTTGAATTAGTTGGGGACAGGATCTACGAGCAGTACTTC; CDR3 protein: CSVELVGDRIYEQYF; V gene: TRBV29-1; D gene: TRBD1; J gene: TRBJ2-7; CDR3 length: 15
CDR3 DNA: TGTGCCAGCAGCCAATACAGGGTTGGCTCACCCCTCCACTTT; CDR3 protein: CASSQYRVGSPLHF; V gene: TRBV3-1/TRBV3-2; D gene: -; J gene: TRBJ1-6; CDR3 length: 14
CDR3 DNA: TGTGCCAGCAGTGGACAGGGGAGCAATCAGCCCCAGCATTTT; CDR3 protein: CASSGQGSNQPQHF; V gene: TRBV2; D gene: TRBD1; J gene: TRBJ1-5; CDR3 length: 14